This T cell receptor (beta chain) was captured by sequencing in a study of blood T cells in healthy people across ages. Trimming took 0 bases from V and 4 from J, leaving 11 bases between them. The CDR3 is 15 residues long. In germline, CDR1 is SGHRS, CDR2 YFSETQ. Primers used in a second PCR of about 7 to 12 cycles were a sample-barcoded 5' primer and a J-beta primer mix. TCRdb ran MiXCR on the 5' RACE reads and lists one entry per CDR3 protein. The sample lists some 760,000 distinct CDR3 sequences, 20% to 30% occurring once. These same data were also listed under a study on T cells of mothers and their children.

The sequencing input was blood. The chain couples TRBV5-1 to TRBJ1-3; D uncertain. This receptor was taken from a boy aged 5-17 years in good health. As DNA, the CDR3 is TGCGCCAGCAGCTTGGCCAACCTCTCGGGAAACACCATATATTTT. Its protein product is CASSLANLSGNTIYF. Full variable domain (remainder filled in from reference TRBV5-1 and TRBJ1-3): KAGVTQTPRYLIKTRGQQVTLSCSPISGHRSVSWYQQTPGQGLQFLFEYFSETQRNKGNFPGRFSGRQFSNSRSEMNVSTLELGDSALYLCASSLANLSGNTIYFGEGSWLTVV.